This T cell receptor (beta chain) was documented in a study of blood T cell repertoires in COVID-19. This CDR3 spans 11 amino acids. V lost 6 bases to trimming and J lost 14 bases; unmatched junction nucleotides: 7. Germline V gene data show CDR1 as DFQATT and CDR2 as SNEGSKA (reference sequence). Original processing notes: Researchers report that nucleated cell counts were estimated from reference gene primer amplification. This table comes from immunoSEQ multiplex PCR, and its TCRdb copy is limited to in-frame clones, with some not included. V, J and clone size are those of that table, while D and trimming were read from the DNA. This sample has approximately 300,000 clones, with around 87% found just once.

Sequencing input: peripheral blood. The gene calls are TRBV20-1 and TRBJ1-6, with TRBD1 matching 7 bases. This TCR came from a woman aged 45 to 65 who had recovered from COVID-19. Written as DNA, the CDR3 is TGCAGTGCATTACAGGGGACCTCCCTCCACTTT. Residues: CSALQGTSLHF.